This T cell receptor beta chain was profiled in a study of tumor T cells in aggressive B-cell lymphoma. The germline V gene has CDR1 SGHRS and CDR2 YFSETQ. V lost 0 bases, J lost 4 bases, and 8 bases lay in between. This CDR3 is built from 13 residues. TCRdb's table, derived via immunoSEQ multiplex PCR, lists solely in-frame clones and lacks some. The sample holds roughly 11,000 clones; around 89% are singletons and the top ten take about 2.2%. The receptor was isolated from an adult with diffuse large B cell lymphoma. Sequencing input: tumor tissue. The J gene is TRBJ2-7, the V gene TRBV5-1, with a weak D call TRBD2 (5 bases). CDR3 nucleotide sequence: TGCGCCAGCAGCTTGGAGATAGCGTACGAGCAGTACTTC. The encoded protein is CASSLEIAYEQYF. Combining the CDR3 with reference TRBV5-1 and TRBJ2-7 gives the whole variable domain KAGVTQTPRYLIKTRGQQVTLSCSPISGHRSVSWYQQTPGQGLQFLFEYFSETQRNKGNFPGRFSGRQFSNSRSEMNVSTLELGDSALYLCASSLEIAYEQYFGPGTRLTVT.